The 15 T cell receptor beta chains below were found in one sample sequenced in a study of blood T cell repertoires in COVID-19. Data came from immunoSEQ multiplex PCR; TCRdb stores just in-frame clones and leaves some out. The data contain fewer than 600,000 clones, around 89% of them singletons. The specimen sequenced was PBMCs or T cells enriched from blood (not recorded which). The receptors shown here come from a woman aged 40 to 50 who had recovered from COVID-19.

CDR3 in amino acids: CASSPGTGGADTQYF. CDR3 DNA: TGTGCCAGCTCACCCGGGACAGGGGGCGCAGATACGCAGTATTTT. The V call is TRBV18, the J call TRBJ2-3; 12 bases match TRBD1. The J segment lost 4 bases and the V segment lost 3 bases, leaving 2 bases of the junction unmatched. The CDR3 sequence is 15 residues long. Germline CDR1 is KGHSH and CDR2 is LQKENI.

The chain carries TRBV4-3 and TRBJ1-5, with 9 bases matching TRBD1. Germline CDR1 reads LGHNA; CDR2 reads YSLEER. There are 16 residues in the CDR3. After removal of 1 base from V and 5 bases from J, the junction contained 6 bases not matched to a gene. The CDR3 DNA reads as TGCGCCAGCAGCCAAGGTTGGGGGACAGGGCATCAGCCCCAGCATTTT. This translates into CASSQGWGTGHQPQHF.

The rearrangement uses TRBV5-4 and TRBJ2-5; 9 nucleotides agree with TRBD1. The CDR3 covers 17 residues. Germline CDR1 SGHNT, CDR2 YYREEE (reference sequence). The ends lost 2 bases at V and 4 bases at J; junction bases unmatched: 12. CDR3 amino acids: CASSLLPWTGVSETQYF. DNA for the CDR3: TGTGCCAGCAGCTTACTACCCTGGACAGGGGTATCAGAGACCCAGTACTTC.

The genes are TRBV19 and TRBJ2-4; TRBD2 aligns across 12 bases. Germline values: CDR1 LNHDA, CDR2 SQIVND (reference sequence). The CDR3 is 14 amino acids. Losses at the gene ends were 6 bases for V and 5 bases for J; bases not matched to a gene: 2. CDR3 residues: CASSRLAGENIQYF. DNA for the CDR3: TGTGCCAGTAGCAGACTAGCGGGAGAAAACATTCAGTACTTC. The variable domain in full, completed from reference TRBV19 and TRBJ2-4, reads DGGITQSPKYLFRKEGQNVTLSCEQNLNHDAMYWYRQDPGQGLRLIYYSQIVNDFQKGDIAEGYSVSREKKESFPLTVTSAQKNPTAFYLCASSRLAGENIQYFGAGTRLSVL.

The rearrangement links TRBV7-8 to TRBJ2-1; the match to TRBD1 covers 9 bases. Germline V CDR1 and CDR2: SGHVS, FQNEAQ. The CDR3 is made up of 16 amino acids. Trimming cost V 6 bases and J 3 bases; bases outside gene matches: 9. The CDR3 DNA reads TGTGCCAGCAGACGTCCCGGGACAGGGAGCTACAATGAGCAGTTCTTC. Encoded protein: CASRRPGTGSYNEQFF.

The V call is TRBV18, the J call TRBJ1-6; no firm D call. Germline CDR1 and CDR2: KGHSH and LQKENI. The length of the CDR3 is 14 residues. Trimming took off 0 bases at V and 5 bases at J, with 5 bases between the two ends. In nucleotides, the CDR3 is TGTGCCAGCTCACCACCGATAGATAATTCACCCCTCCACTTT. This translates into CASSPPIDNSPLHF.

V and J are TRBV14 and TRBJ2-7; D perhaps matches TRBD1 (6 bases). The V end was cut by 4 bases, the J end by 1 base, with 23 bases between. This CDR3 has 18 amino acids. Germline values: CDR1 SGHDN, CDR2 FVKESK. This CDR3 is CASSRRTRAGETSYEQYF. The DNA for the CDR3 is TGTGCCAGCAGCCGCCGAACGCGGGCAGGGGAGACTTCCTACGAGCAGTACTTC.

The CDR3 coding sequence is TGTGCCAGCAGCTTATGGCAGGGTATGAACACTGAAGCTTTCTTT. It translates to CASSLWQGMNTEAFF. The chain has TRBV7-9 and TRBJ1-1; tentative D call: TRBD1 (5 bases). The germline V gene has CDR1 SEHNR and CDR2 FQNEAQ (reference sequence). CDR3 size: 15 residues. Trimming cost V 2 bases and J 0 bases, with 10 bases left between them.

A few counts support this clone. The V and J genes are TRBV6-5 and TRBJ1-2; 9 bases are a match to TRBD1. The CDR3 has 13 amino acids. Per the germline V gene, CDR1 is MNHEY and CDR2 is SVGAGI. With V trimmed by 5 bases and J by 6 bases, 4 bases remained unmatched. The CDR3: CASSPDRGDGYTF. In DNA form, the CDR3 reads TGTGCCAGCAGTCCGGACAGGGGTGATGGCTACACCTTC.

This chain uses TRBV5-1 with TRBJ1-2; 11 bases align to TRBD1. The CDR3 spans 16 residues. Unmatched junction bases numbered 11, after V lost 6 bases and J lost 4 bases. In germline, CDR1 is SGHRS, CDR2 YFSETQ. CDR3 DNA sequence: TGCGCCAGCAACATTGGACAGGGGGCGAGTGGCTATGGCTACACCTTC. This translates into CASNIGQGASGYGYTF.

The chain employs TRBV11-3 and TRBJ2-7; 8 nucleotides line up with TRBD2. V lost 2 bases, J lost 4 bases, and 7 bases stayed unmatched. Per the germline V gene, CDR1 is SGHNT and CDR2 is YENEEA. The CDR3 spans 15 residues. The CDR3 region has the DNA TGTGCCAGCAGCTTAAGTCCGGGAGGGAATTACGAGCAGTACTTC. Its translation: CASSLSPGGNYEQYF.

The chain uses TRBV12-3 or TRBV12-4 and TRBJ2-7; D is perhaps TRBD1 (6 bases). The CDR3 totals 13 residues. V was cut by 8 bases and J by 3 bases, with 14 bases left in between. CDR3 region: CASGIGQNYEQYF. The DNA for the CDR3 is TGTGCCAGCGGCATCGGACAGAACTACGAGCAGTACTTC.

This clone showed up just a few times. The rearrangement joins TRBV9 to TRBJ1-3; 7 nucleotides agree with TRBD1. Trimming took 0 bases from V and 2 from J; bases not matched to a gene: 2. The germline gives CDR1 SGDLS, CDR2 YYNGEE. This CDR3 is 15 amino acids long. CDR3 sequence (DNA): TGTGCCAGCAGCGTAGGGGGGACAGCTGGAAACACCATATATTTT. It is translated as CASSVGGTAGNTIYF.

The chain is built from TRBV10-3 and TRBJ1-1; 8 bases line up with TRBD1. Germline V CDR1 and CDR2: ENHRY, SYGVKD. J lost 5 bases, V lost 3 bases, and 8 bases had no gene match. This CDR3 contains 15 residues. CDR3 in amino acids: CAISDPRTGPTEAFF. As DNA, the CDR3 is TGTGCCATCAGTGACCCACGGACAGGGCCAACTGAAGCTTTCTTT.

The CDR3 sequence is CASSFGTGINSPLHF. The CDR3 region has the DNA TGTGCCAGCAGTTTTGGGACAGGGATCAATTCACCCCTCCACTTT. The chain is built from TRBV27 and TRBJ1-6, with 9 bases identical to TRBD1. The CDR3 has 15 amino acids. Germline V lookup: CDR1 MNHEY, CDR2 SMNVEV (reference sequence). J was trimmed by 7 bases and V by 3 bases; bases with no gene match: 4.